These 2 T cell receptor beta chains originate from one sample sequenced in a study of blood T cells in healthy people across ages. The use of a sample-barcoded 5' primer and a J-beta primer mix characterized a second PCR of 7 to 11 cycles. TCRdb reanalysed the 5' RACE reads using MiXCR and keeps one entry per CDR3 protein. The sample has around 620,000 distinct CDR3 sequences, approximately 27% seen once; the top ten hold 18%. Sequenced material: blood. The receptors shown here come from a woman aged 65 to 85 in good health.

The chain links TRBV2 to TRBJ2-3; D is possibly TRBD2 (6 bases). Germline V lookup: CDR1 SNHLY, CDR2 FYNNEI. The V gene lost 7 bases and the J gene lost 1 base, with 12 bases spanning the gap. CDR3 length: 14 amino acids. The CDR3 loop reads CASKGLSGTDTQYF. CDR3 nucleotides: TGTGCCAGCAAGGGACTTTCCGGCACAGATACGCAGTATTTT.

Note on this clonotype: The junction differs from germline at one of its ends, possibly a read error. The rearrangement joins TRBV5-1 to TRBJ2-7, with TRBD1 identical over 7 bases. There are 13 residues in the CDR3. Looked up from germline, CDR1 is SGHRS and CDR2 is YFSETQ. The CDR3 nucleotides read TGCGCCGGCAGCTTACAGGGGTCCTACGAGCAGTACTTC. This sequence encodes CAGSLQGSYEQYF.